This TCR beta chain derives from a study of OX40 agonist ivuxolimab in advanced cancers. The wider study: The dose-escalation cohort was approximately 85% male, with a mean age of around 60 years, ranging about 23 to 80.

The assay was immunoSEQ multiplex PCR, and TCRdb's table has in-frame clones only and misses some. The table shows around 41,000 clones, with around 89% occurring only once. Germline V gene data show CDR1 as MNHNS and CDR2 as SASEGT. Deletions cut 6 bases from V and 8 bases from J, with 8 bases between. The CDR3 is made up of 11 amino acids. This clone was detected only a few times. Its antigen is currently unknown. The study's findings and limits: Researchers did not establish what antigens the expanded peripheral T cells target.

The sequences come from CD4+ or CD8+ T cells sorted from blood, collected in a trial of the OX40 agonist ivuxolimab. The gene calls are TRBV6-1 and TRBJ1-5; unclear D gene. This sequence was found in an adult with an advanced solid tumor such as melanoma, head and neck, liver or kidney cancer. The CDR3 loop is CASSVLEPQHF. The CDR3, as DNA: TGTGCCAGCAGCGTTCTTGAGCCCCAGCATTTT.